This TCR beta chain was captured in a study of blood T cell repertoires in COVID-19 (dated by TCRdb to 2020 to 2021). Background on the whole study: Samples from collaborators originated in the United States, Italy and Spain and spanned both the acute and convalescent phases of COVID-19. The material from the prospective study consisted of cDNA or gDNA derived from T cells, B-cell-depleted T cells, or PBMCs. Deeply sampled blood TCRbeta repertoires from subjects exposed to, actively infected with, or recovered from COVID-19 were included in the dataset. A freely available public database, intended as a resource for researchers studying the immune response to SARS-CoV-2, is where the repertoires were released. Samples were obtained from the ongoing ImmuneRACE study (first 160 participants) and from 1,200 or so subjects provided by 6 global collaborators. A de-identified subject ID, COVID-19 status, age in years and sex were almost always included in the sample metadata. Where available, HLA class I and class II types were taken from metadata supplied by the sample provider and were not determined by assay-based typing. Study-wide findings and limitations: The quantity of clinical and demographic metadata differed by source and by participant and was supplied without curation.

TCRbeta CDR3 regions were amplified from genomic DNA by means of the immunoSEQ Assay, a bias-controlled multiplex PCR. In the authors' own workflow: The number of nucleated cells in each sample was estimated by amplification of reference gene primers within the assay. Sequence reads were collapsed and filtered to measure the absolute abundance of every unique TCRbeta CDR3 rearrangement. Productive Simpson clonality was computed per sample as the square root of Simpson's diversity index over productive rearrangements. Here the immuneACCESS table is served through TCRdb, limited to in-frame sequences with V and J called. Missing clones are a known gap in these copies; in checked studies unresolved V genes cover under half, and the rest lacks a known reason. V and J calls plus clone size are reproduced from that table; the DNA served to infer D and trimming. This sample is represented by 180,000 or so clones; about 91% of them were singletons. Together, the top ten hold approximately 4% of the sample.

This clone was seen a handful of times. Which antigen it targets is not known. Nothing much larger sits one base from this clone, and base qualities are not available. Collaborating institutions collected whole blood in K2EDTA tubes following their own protocols. For TCRbeta analysis, collaborator samples were shipped as frozen whole blood, as isolated PBMCs, or as DNA extracted from either sample type. Trimming accounts for 5 bases at V and 5 bases at J, while the number of junction bases matched to no gene is 4. Looking up the germline V gene (reference sequence) yields CDR1 LNHNV and CDR2 YYDKDF. CDR3 length: 13 amino acids, cysteine to phenylalanine. Only the CDR3 DNA stays, 39 bases, in frame from base 1.

Input material: peripheral blood. The receptor chain draws on TRBV15 and TRBJ2-5; 8 junctional bases match TRBD2. This TCR was recovered from a woman aged 30 to 39 with acute or convalescent COVID-19. The CDR3 region: CATSREGRETQYF. In nucleotides, the sequence is TGTGCCACCAGCCGGGAGGGCAGGGAGACCCAGTACTTC.